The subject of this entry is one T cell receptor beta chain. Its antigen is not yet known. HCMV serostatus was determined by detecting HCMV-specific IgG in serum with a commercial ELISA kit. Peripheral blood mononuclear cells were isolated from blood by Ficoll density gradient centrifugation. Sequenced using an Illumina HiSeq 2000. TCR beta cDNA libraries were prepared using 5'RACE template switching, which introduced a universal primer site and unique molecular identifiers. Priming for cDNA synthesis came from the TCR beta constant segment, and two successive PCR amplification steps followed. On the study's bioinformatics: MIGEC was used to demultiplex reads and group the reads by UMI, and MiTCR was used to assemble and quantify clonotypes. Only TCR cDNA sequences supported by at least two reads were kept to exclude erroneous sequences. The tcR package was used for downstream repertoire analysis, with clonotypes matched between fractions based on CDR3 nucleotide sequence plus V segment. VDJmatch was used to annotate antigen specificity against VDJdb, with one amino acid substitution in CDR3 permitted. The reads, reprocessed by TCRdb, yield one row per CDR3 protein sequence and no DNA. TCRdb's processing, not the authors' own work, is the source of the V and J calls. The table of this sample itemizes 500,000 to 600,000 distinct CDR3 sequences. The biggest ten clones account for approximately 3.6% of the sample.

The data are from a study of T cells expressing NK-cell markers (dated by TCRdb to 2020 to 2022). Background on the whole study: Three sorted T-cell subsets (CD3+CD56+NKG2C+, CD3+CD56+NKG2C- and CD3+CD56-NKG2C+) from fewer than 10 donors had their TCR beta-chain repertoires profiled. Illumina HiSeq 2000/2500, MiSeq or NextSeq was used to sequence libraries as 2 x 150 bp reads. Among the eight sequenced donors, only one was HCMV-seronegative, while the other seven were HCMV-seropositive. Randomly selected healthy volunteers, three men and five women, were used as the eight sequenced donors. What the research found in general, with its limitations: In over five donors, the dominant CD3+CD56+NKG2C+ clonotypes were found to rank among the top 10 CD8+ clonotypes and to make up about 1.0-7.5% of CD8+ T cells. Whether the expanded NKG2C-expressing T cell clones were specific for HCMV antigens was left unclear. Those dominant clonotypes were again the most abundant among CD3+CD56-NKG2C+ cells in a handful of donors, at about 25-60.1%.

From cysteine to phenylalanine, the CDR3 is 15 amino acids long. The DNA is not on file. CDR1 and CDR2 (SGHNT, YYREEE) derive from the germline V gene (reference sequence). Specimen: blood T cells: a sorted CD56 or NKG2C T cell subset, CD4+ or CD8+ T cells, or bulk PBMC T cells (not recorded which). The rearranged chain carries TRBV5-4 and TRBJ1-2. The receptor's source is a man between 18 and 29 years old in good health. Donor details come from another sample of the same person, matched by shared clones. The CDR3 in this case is CASSEYAMGNYGYTF. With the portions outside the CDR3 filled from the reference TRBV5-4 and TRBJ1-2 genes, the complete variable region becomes ETGVTQSPTHLIKTRGQQVTLRCSSQSGHNTVSWYQQALGQGPQFIFQYYREEENGRGNFPPRFSGLQFPNYSSELNVNALELDDSALYLCASSEYAMGNYGYTFGSGTRLTVV.